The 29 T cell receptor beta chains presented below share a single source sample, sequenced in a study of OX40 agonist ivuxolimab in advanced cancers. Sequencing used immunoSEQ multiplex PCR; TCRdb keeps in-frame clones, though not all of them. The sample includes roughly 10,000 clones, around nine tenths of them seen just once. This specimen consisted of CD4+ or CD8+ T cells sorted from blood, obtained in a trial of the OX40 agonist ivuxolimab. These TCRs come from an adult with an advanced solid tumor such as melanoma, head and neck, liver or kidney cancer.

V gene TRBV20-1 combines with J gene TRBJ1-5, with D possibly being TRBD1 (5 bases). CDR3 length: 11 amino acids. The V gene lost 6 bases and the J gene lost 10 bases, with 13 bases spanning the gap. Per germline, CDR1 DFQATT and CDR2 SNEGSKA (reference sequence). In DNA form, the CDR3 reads TGCAGTGCGCTGGGGAGGGGCCCCCAGCATTTT. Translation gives CSALGRGPQHF.

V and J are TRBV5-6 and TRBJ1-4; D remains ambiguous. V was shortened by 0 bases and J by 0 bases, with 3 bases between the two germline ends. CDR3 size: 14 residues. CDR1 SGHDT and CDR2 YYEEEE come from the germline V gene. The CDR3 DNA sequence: TGTGCCAGCAGCTTGGGTGCAACTAATGAAAAACTGTTTTTT. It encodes CASSLGATNEKLFF.

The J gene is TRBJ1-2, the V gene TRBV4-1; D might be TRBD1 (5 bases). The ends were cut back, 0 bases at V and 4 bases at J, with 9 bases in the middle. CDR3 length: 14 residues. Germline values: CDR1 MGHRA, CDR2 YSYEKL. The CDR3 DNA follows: TGCGCCAGCAGCCAAGACAGGGACCGCTATGGCTACACCTTC. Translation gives CASSQDRDRYGYTF.

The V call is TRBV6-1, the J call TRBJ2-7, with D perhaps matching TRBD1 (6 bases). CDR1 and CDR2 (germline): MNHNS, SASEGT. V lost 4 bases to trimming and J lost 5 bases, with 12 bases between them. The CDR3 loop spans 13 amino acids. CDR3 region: CASSVTGFHEQYF. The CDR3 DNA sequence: TGTGCCAGCAGTGTCACAGGGTTCCACGAGCAGTACTTC.

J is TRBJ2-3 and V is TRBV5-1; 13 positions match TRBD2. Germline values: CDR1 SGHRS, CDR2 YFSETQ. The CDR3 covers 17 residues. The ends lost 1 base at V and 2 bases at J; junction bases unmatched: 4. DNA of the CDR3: TGCGCCAGCAGCTTGCGACTAGCGGGGGGACACACAGATACGCAGTATTTT. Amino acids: CASSLRLAGGHTDTQYF.

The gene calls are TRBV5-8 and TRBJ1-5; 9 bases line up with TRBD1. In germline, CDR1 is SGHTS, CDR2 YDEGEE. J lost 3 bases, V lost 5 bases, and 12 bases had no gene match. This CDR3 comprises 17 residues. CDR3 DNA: TGTGCCAGCAGTCACGAACAGGGGGCTGGGGACAATCAGCCCCAGCATTTT. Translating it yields CASSHEQGAGDNQPQHF. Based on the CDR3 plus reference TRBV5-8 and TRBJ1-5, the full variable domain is EAGVTQSPTHLIKTRGQQATLRCSPISGHTSVYWYQQALGLGLQFLLWYDEGEERNRGNFPPRFSGRQFPNYSSELNVNALELEDSALYLCASSHEQGAGDNQPQHFGDGTRLSIL.

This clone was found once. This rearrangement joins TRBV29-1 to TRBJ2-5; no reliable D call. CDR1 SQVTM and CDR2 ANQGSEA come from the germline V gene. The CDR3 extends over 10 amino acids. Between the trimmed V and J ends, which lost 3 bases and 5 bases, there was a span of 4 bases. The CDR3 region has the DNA TGCAGCGTTGATGGGGAGACCCAGTACTTC. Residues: CSVDGETQYF.

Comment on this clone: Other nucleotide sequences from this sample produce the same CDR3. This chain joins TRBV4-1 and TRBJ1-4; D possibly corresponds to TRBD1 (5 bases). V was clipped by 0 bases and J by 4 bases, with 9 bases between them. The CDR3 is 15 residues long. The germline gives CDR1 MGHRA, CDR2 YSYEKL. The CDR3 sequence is CASSQDGGVNEKLFF. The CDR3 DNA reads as TGCGCCAGCAGCCAAGATGGAGGGGTTAATGAAAAACTGTTTTTT.

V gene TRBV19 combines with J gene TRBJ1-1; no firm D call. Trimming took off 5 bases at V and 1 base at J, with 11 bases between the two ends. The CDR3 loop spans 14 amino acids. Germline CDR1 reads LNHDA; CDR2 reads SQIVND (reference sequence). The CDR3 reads CASSAGRPNTEAFF. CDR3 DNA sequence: TGTGCCAGTAGTGCGGGCCGCCCGAACACTGAAGCTTTCTTT.

The CDR3 here is CASSPSSSGANVLTF. The DNA of the CDR3 is TGTGCCAGCAGTCCGTCGAGCTCTGGGGCCAACGTCCTGACTTTC. V usage is TRBV6-5 and J usage is TRBJ2-6; D not resolved. This CDR3 spans 15 amino acids. Trimming cost V 5 bases and J 0 bases, with 8 bases left between them. Germline-derived CDR1 and CDR2 are MNHEY and SVGAGI.

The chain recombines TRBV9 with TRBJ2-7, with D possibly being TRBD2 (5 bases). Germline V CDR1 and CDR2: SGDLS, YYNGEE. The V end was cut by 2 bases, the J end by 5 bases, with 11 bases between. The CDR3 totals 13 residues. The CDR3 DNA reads TGTGCCAGCAGCGTGGATACTAGAGACGAGCAGTACTTC. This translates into CASSVDTRDEQYF. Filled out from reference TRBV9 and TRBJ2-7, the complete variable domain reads DSGVTQTPKHLITATGQRVTLRCSPRSGDLSVYWYQQSLDQGLQFLIQYYNGEERAKGNILERFSAQQFPDLHSELNLSSLELGDSALYFCASSVDTRDEQYFGPGTRLTVT.

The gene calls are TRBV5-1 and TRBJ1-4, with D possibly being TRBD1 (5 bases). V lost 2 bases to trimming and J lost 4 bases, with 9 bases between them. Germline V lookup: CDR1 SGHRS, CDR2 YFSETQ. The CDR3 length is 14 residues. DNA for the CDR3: TGCGCCAGCAGCTTTCAGGGCGGTAATGAAAAACTGTTTTTT. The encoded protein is CASSFQGGNEKLFF.

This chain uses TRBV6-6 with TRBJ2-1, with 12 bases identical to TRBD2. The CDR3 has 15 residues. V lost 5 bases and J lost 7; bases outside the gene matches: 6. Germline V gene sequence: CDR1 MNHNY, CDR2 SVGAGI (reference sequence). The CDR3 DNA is TGTGCCAGCAGTGACTGGCTAGCGGGGGGGAATGAGCAGTTCTTC. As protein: CASSDWLAGGNEQFF.

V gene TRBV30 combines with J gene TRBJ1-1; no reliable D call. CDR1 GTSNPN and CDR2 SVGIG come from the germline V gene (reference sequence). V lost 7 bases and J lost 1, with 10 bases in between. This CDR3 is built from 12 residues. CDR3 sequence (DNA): TGTGCCTCAGGACGGAAGAACACTGAAGCTTTCTTT. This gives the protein CASGRKNTEAFF.

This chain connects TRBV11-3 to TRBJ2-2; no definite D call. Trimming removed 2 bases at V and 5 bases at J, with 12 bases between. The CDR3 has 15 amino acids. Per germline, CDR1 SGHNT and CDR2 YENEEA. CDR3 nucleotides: TGTGCCAGCAGCTTACGACCTACAACGACCGGGGAGCTGTTTTTT. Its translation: CASSLRPTTTGELFF.

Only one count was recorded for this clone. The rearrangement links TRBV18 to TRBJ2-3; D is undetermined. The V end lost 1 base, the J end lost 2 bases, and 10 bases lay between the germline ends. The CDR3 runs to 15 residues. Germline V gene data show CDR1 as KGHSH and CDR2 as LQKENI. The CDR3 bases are TGTGCCAGCTCACCACGAGGTAGCCCCACAGATACGCAGTATTTT. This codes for CASSPRGSPTDTQYF. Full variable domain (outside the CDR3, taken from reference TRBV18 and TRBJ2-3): NAGVMQNPRHLVRRRGQEARLRCSPMKGHSHVYWYRQLPEEGLKFMVYLQKENIIDESGMPKERFSAEFPKEGPSILRIQQVVRGDSAAYFCASSPRGSPTDTQYFGPGTRLTVL.

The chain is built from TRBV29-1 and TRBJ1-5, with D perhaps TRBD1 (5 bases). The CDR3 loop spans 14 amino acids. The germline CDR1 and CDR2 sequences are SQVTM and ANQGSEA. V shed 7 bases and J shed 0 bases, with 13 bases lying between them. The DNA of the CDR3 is TGCAGCGCTCGGGACGGGGATAGCAATCAGCCCCAGCATTTT. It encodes CSARDGDSNQPQHF. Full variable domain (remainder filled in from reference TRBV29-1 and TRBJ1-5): SAVISQKPSRDICQRGTSLTIQCQVDSQVTMMFWYRQQPGQSLTLIATANQGSEATYESGFVIDKFPISRPNLTFSTLTVSNMSPEDSSIYLCSARDGDSNQPQHFGDGTRLSIL.

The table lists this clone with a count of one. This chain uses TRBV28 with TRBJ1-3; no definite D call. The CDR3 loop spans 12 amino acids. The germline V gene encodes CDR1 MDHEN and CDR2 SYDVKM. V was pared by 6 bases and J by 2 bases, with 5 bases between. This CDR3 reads CASSATGNTIYF. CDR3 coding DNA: TGTGCCAGCAGCGCGACTGGAAACACCATATATTTT.

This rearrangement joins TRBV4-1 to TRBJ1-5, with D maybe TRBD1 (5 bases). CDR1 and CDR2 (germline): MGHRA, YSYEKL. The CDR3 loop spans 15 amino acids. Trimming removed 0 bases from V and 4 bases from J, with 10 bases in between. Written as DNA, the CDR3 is TGCGCCAGCAGCCAAGATTCGGGGCTAAATCAGCCCCAGCATTTT. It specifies CASSQDSGLNQPQHF.

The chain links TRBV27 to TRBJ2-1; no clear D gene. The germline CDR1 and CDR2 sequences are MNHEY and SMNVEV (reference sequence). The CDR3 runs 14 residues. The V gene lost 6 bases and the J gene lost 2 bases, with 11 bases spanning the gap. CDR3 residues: CASSSGLPYNEQFF. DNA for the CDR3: TGTGCCAGCAGCTCCGGGCTCCCCTACAATGAGCAGTTCTTC.

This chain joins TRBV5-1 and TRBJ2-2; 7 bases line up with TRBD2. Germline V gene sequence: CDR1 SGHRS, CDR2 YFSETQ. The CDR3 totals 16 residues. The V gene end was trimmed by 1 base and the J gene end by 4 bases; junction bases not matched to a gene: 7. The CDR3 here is CASSLWPSGGTGELFF. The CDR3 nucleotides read TGCGCCAGCAGCTTGTGGCCTAGCGGTGGCACCGGGGAGCTGTTTTTT.

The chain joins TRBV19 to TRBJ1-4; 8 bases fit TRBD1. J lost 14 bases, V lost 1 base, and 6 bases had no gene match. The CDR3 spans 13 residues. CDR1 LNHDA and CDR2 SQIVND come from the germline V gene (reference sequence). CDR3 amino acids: CASSIGGQADLFF. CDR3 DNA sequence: TGTGCCAGTAGTATAGGGGGACAGGCCGACCTGTTTTTT.

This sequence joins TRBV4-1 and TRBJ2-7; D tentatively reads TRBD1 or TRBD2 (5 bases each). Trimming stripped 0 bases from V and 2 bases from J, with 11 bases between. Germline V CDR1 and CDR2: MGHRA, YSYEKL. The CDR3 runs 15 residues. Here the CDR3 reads CASSQDRGPTYEQYF. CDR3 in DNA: TGCGCCAGCAGCCAAGATCGGGGACCTACCTACGAGCAGTACTTC.

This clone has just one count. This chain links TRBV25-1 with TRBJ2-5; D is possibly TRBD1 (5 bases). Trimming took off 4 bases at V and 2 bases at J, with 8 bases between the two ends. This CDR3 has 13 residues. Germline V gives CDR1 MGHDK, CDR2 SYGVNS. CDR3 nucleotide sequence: TGTGCCAGCAGTGGACAGTTACAAGAGACCCAGTACTTC. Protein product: CASSGQLQETQYF.

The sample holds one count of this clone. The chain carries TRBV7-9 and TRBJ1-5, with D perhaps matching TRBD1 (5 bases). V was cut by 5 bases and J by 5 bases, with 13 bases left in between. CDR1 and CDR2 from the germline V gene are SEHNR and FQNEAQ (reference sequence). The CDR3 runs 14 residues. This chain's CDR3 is CASSQAPGHQPQHF. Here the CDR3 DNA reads TGTGCCAGCAGCCAGGCACCGGGGCATCAGCCCCAGCATTTT. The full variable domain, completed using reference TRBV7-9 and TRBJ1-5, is DTGVSQNPRHKITKRGQNVTFRCDPISEHNRLYWYRQTLGQGPEFLTYFQNEAQLEKSRLLSDRFSAERPKGSFSTLEIQRTEQGDSAMYLCASSQAPGHQPQHFGDGTRLSIL.

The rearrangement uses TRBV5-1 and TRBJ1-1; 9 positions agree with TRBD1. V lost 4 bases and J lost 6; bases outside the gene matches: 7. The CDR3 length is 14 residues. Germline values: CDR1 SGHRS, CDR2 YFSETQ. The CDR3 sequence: CASSPRDRVPEAFF. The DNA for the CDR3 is TGCGCCAGCAGCCCCCGGGACAGGGTCCCTGAAGCTTTCTTT.

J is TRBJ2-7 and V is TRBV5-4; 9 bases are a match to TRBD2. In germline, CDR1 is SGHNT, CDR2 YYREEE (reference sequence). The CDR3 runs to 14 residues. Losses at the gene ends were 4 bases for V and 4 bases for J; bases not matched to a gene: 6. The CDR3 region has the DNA TGTGCCAGCAGCGCCGGGACTAGCCGTTACGAGCAGTACTTC. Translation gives CASSAGTSRYEQYF.

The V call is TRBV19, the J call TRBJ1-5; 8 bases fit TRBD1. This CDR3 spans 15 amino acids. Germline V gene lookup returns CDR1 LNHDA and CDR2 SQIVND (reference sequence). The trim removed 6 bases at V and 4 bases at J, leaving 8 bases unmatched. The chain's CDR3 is CASSPGTGLNQPQHF. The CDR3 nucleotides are TGTGCCAGTAGCCCCGGGACAGGCCTTAATCAGCCCCAGCATTTT.

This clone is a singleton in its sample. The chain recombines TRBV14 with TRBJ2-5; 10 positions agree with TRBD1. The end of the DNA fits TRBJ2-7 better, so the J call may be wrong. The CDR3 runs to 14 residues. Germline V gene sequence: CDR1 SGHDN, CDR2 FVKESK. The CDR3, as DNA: TGTGCCAGCAGCCCACGGACAGGGGGAGACGAGCAGTACTTC. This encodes CASSPRTGGDEQYF.